These 19 T cell receptor beta chains were sequenced from one sample in a study of T cells in Graves' hyperthyroidism and ophthalmopathy. Amplified TCR beta CDR3 regions came from RNA transcripts. The TCR CDR3 first-round RT-PCR relied on the HTBI primer set. MiXCR, applied by TCRdb to the multiplex PCR reads, yields one record per CDR3 protein. The table lists 500,000 to 650,000 distinct CDR3 sequences, approximately 48% of them singletons, with roughly 45% in the top ten. The sequenced sample was peripheral blood or thyroid tissue (not recorded which). Source of these receptors: an adult woman with Graves' disease, either hyperthyroidism or ophthalmopathy (not recorded which).

The chain employs TRBV14 and TRBJ2-7; perhaps TRBD1 as D (5 bases). The CDR3 sequence is 12 residues long. V gave up 2 bases and J gave up 6 bases, with 8 bases separating them. The germline V gene has CDR1 SGHDN and CDR2 FVKESK. CDR3 protein: CASSQQGPEQYF. DNA for the CDR3: TGTGCCAGCAGCCAACAGGGTCCCGAGCAGTACTTC.

The chain couples TRBV29-1 to TRBJ2-7; D ambiguous. With 7 bases removed from V and 5 bases from J, the gap between germline ends came to 18 bases. Germline V gene lookup returns CDR1 SQVTM and CDR2 ANQGSEA. The CDR3 contains 13 residues. As DNA, the CDR3 is TGCAGCGCTGGAGCGCAGCCTGGGGACGAGCAGTACTTC. Amino acid sequence: CSAGAQPGDEQYF.

This clonotype was detected many times. The chain carries TRBV29-1 and TRBJ1-2; no reliable D call. V was shortened by 4 bases and J by 4 bases, with 7 bases between the two germline ends. The V gene's germline CDR1 is SQVTM and CDR2 ANQGSEA. CDR3 length: 11 amino acids. CDR3 nucleotide sequence: TGCAGCGTTGGGGCAGCCTATGGCTACACCTTC. This encodes CSVGAAYGYTF.

This clonotype was counted at least ten times. This sequence joins TRBV7-9 and TRBJ2-5; a possible D gene is TRBD2 (5 bases). The V end was cut by 5 bases, the J end by 4 bases, with 14 bases between. Germline values: CDR1 SEHNR, CDR2 FQNEAQ (reference sequence). This CDR3 contains 14 residues. The CDR3 region has the DNA TGTGCCAGCAGCCCGTTGTTAGGGAGAGAGACCCAGTACTTC. Amino acids: CASSPLLGRETQYF.

At least ten counts were recorded for this clonotype. This chain uses TRBV12-3 or TRBV12-4 with TRBJ1-1; D call uncertain. Trimming left V 7 bases short and J 0 bases short, with 9 bases between. The CDR3 loop spans 13 amino acids. CDR3 nucleotide sequence: TGTGCCAGCACCCCCAGGCTGAACACTGAAGCTTTCTTT. It translates to CASTPRLNTEAFF.

This chain uses TRBV7-9 with TRBJ1-3; D is perhaps TRBD1 (6 bases). The CDR3 has 15 residues. Trimming left V 5 bases short and J 4 bases short, with 15 bases between. Germline assignment: CDR1 SEHNR and CDR2 FQNEAQ (reference sequence). The CDR3 spells CASSTPQGRGNTIYF. CDR3 DNA sequence: TGTGCCAGCAGCACCCCCCAGGGGCGAGGAAACACCATATATTTT.

This chain joins TRBV7-6 and TRBJ2-7; D unclear. Germline V lookup: CDR1 SGHVS, CDR2 FNYEAQ. The V gene lost 4 bases and the J gene lost 0 bases, with 13 bases spanning the gap. This CDR3 contains 15 residues. For the CDR3, the DNA is TGTGCCAGCAGCTCCCGACCCCAAAGCTCCTACGAGCAGTACTTC. This sequence encodes CASSSRPQSSYEQYF.

V usage is TRBV2 and J usage is TRBJ2-5, with D possibly matching TRBD2 (7 bases). Deletions cut 6 bases from V and 4 bases from J, with 15 bases between. The germline gives CDR1 SNHLY, CDR2 FYNNEI. The CDR3 is 14 residues long. CDR3 nucleotides: TGTGCCAGCAGCCAGAGGGAGGGGGGAGAGACCCAGTACTTC. It translates to CASSQREGGETQYF.

V usage is TRBV28 and J usage is TRBJ1-5; D might be TRBD1 (5 bases). The V end was cut by 10 bases, the J end by 2 bases, with 18 bases between. The CDR3 contains 15 residues. The V gene's germline CDR1 is MDHEN and CDR2 SYDVKM. CDR3 nucleotides: TGTGCCAACCAGGGCTCCGGAGGGGGCAATCAGCCCCAGCATTTT. Translation gives CANQGSGGGNQPQHF. Full variable domain (rest looked up from reference TRBV28 and TRBJ1-5): DVKVTQSSRYLVKRTGEKVFLECVQDMDHENMFWYRQDPGLGLRLIYFSYDVKMKEKGDIPEGYSVSREKKERFSLILESASTNQTSMYLCANQGSGGGNQPQHFGDGTRLSIL.

This clonotype was recorded at least ten times. This chain links TRBV7-8 with TRBJ2-6; D remains unclear. This CDR3 region has 16 residues. Germline lookup yields CDR1 SGHVS and CDR2 FQNEAQ. The V end was cut by 1 base, the J end by 1 base, with 8 bases between. As DNA, the CDR3 is TGTGCCAGCAGCTTAGTACTGGCGTCTGGGGCCAACGTCCTGACTTTC. It is translated as CASSLVLASGANVLTF.

The genes are TRBV7-9 and TRBJ2-7; TRBD1 matches 9 bases. CDR1 SEHNR and CDR2 FQNEAQ come from the germline V gene (reference sequence). CDR3 size: 15 residues. Trimming at V came to 5 bases and at J to 5 bases, leaving 10 bases not matched to a gene. In nucleotides, the CDR3 is TGTGCCAGCAGCCAAGAGCGACAGGGGGGTAACGAGCAGTACTTC. This sequence encodes CASSQERQGGNEQYF. The full variable domain, with the rest looked up from reference TRBV7-9 and TRBJ2-7, is DTGVSQNPRHKITKRGQNVTFRCDPISEHNRLYWYRQTLGQGPEFLTYFQNEAQLEKSRLLSDRFSAERPKGSFSTLEIQRTEQGDSAMYLCASSQERQGGNEQYFGPGTRLTVT.

In the case of this clonotype: A much larger clone differs by one base, so this may be a read error. This chain joins TRBV9 and TRBJ1-6; tentative D call: TRBD1 (6 bases). Germline V lookup: CDR1 SGDLS, CDR2 YYNGEE. This CDR3 has 15 residues. CDR3: CVSSPRRDTNSPLHF. For the CDR3, the DNA is TGTGTCAGCAGCCCCCGCCGGGACACTAATTCACCCCTCCACTTT.

This clonotype was picked up many times. The chain recombines TRBV7-8 with TRBJ1-2; the D gene is possibly TRBD1 (6 bases). Germline V gene data show CDR1 as SGHVS and CDR2 as FQNEAQ. This CDR3 has 13 residues. V lost 5 bases and J lost 3, with 10 bases in between. The CDR3 spells CASSPRTDYGYTF. CDR3 in DNA: TGTGCCAGCAGCCCTCGGACAGACTATGGCTACACCTTC.

This clonotype occurred many times. This chain uses TRBV5-5 with TRBJ2-7, with D perhaps matching TRBD1 or TRBD2 (5 bases each). This CDR3 is 14 amino acids long. Per the germline V gene, CDR1 is SGHKS and CDR2 is YYEKEE (reference sequence). Trimming took 4 bases from V and 7 from J, leaving 18 bases between them. In DNA form, the CDR3 reads TGTGCCAGCAGCCTGGGGACCTGGGTGAGGGAGCAGTACTTC. Translated, it gives CASSLGTWVREQYF.

This clonotype appeared many times. The gene calls are TRBV2 and TRBJ1-1; 8 bases agree with TRBD1. This CDR3 is built from 17 residues. Germline V gene data show CDR1 as SNHLY and CDR2 as FYNNEI. The junction had 11 bases not matched to a gene; V was cut back by 5 bases and J by 0 bases. The chain's CDR3 is CASSRGPQGALNTEAFF. The CDR3, as DNA: TGTGCCAGCAGTAGGGGTCCTCAGGGGGCCCTGAACACTGAAGCTTTCTTT.

Of note for this clonotype: This clone may be a read error of a much larger clone one base away. CDR3 DNA: TGTGCCGGCAGCGGTCAACGGACTCGATATAGTGAGCAGTACTTC. Protein: CAGSGQRTRYSEQYF. V gene TRBV2 combines with J gene TRBJ2-7; tentatively, D is TRBD2 (5 bases). From germline, CDR1 is SNHLY and CDR2 FYNNEI. The CDR3 is made up of 15 amino acids.

This clonotype has at least ten counts. The chain joins TRBV7-9 to TRBJ1-4, with a weak D call TRBD1 (5 bases). V lost 2 bases and J lost 5, with 12 bases in between. Germline CDR1 and CDR2: SEHNR and FQNEAQ (reference sequence). This CDR3 contains 15 residues. The CDR3 DNA reads as TGTGCCAGCAGCTTACTTATTGGGGGAAATGAAAAACTGTTTTTT. It is translated as CASSLLIGGNEKLFF.

Written as DNA, the CDR3 is TGCAGTGCGTCGAGAGTGAGGAGGGCTTTCTTT. It specifies CSASRVRRAFF. The chain uses TRBV20-1 and TRBJ1-1; no clear D. The V end was cut by 6 bases, the J end by 11 bases, with 16 bases between. The germline V gene encodes CDR1 DFQATT and CDR2 SNEGSKA (reference sequence). The length of the CDR3 is 11 residues.

In its sample, this clonotype was seen a few times. This chain links TRBV24-1 with TRBJ1-5; D is uncertain. V lost 9 bases to trimming and J lost 0 bases, with 5 bases between them. The CDR3 sequence is 12 residues long. Germline values: CDR1 KGHDR, CDR2 SFDVKD. The CDR3 nucleotides are TGTGCCACCGCGGATAGCAATCAGCCCCAGCATTTT. Its translation: CATADSNQPQHF.